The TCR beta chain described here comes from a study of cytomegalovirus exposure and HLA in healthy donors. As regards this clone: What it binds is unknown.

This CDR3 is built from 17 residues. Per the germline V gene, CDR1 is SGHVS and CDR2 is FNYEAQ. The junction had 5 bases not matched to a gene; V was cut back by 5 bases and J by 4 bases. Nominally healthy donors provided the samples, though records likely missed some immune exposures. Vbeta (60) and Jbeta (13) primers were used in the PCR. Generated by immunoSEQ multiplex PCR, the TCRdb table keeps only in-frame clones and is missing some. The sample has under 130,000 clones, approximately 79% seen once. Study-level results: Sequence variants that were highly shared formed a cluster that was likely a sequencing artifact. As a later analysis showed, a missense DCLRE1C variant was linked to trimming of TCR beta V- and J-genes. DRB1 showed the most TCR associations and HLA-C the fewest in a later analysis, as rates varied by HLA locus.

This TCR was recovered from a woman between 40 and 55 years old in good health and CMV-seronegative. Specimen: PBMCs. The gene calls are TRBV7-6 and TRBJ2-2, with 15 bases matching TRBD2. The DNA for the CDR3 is TGTGCCAGCAGCCCGGGACTAGCGGGGGGAGGCACCGGGGAGCTGTTTTTT. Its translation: CASSPGLAGGGTGELFF.